This T cell receptor (beta chain) was sequenced for a study of glioma-infiltrating T cells. General study points: CDR3 overlap between tissue and blood was very small.

Germline CDR1 reads DFQATT; CDR2 reads SNEGSKA (reference sequence). The CDR3 is made up of 14 amino acids. The junction had 10 bases not matched to a gene; V was cut back by 5 bases and J by 6 bases. Regarding this clonotype: Its antigen is as yet unknown. A much larger clone lies one base from this, so it may be a read error.

TCR alpha and beta CDR3 regions were amplified from RNA using iRepertoire nested multiplex PCR. For one-step reverse transcription and amplification, 100-400 ng of tissue mRNA or PBMC total RNA was used. TCRdb reprocessed the multiplex PCR reads with MiXCR, giving one entry per CDR3 protein. The data contain 150,000 to 200,000 distinct CDR3 sequences, about 46% of them singletons. The chain couples TRBV20-1 to TRBJ2-1; 7 nucleotides align to TRBD2. The receptor comes from a human donor with low-grade glioma or glioblastoma, undergoing nonglioma brain surgery, or in good health (not recorded which). Input material: glioma tissue, nonneoplastic brain tissue, or PBMCs (not recorded which). DNA of the CDR3: TGCAGTGCTTACGACGGGACTATTCTCAATGAGCAGTTCTTC. Amino acid sequence: CSAYDGTILNEQFF.